These 31 T cell receptor beta chains originate from one sample sequenced in a study of blood T cells in healthy people across ages. The authors ran a second PCR of about 7 to 12 cycles using a sample-barcoded 5' primer and a J-beta primer mix. One entry per CDR3 protein, called by TCRdb with MiXCR from the 5' RACE reads. The table records 850,000 to 1,000,000 distinct CDR3 sequences, around 46% of them present only once. The sample consisted of blood. The receptors were sampled from a young man in good health.

This clonotype was seen a few times. The chain uses TRBV29-1 and TRBJ2-5, with D possibly being TRBD1 (6 bases). With 6 bases removed from V and 5 bases from J, the gap between germline ends came to 13 bases. Germline V gene lookup returns CDR1 SQVTM and CDR2 ANQGSEA. The CDR3 sequence is 12 residues long. The CDR3 loop is CSVAQGSETQYF. The CDR3 bases are TGCAGCGTCGCACAGGGTTCCGAGACCCAGTACTTC. Complete variable domain (other parts from reference TRBV29-1 and TRBJ2-5): SAVISQKPSRDICQRGTSLTIQCQVDSQVTMMFWYRQQPGQSLTLIATANQGSEATYESGFVIDKFPISRPNLTFSTLTVSNMSPEDSSIYLCSVAQGSETQYFGPGTRLLVL.

Notes on this clonotype: A read error may account for a junction end that differs from germline. J is TRBJ2-7 and V is TRBV12-3 or TRBV12-4, with D hard to call. The CDR3 loop spans 15 amino acids. CDR3 bases: TGTGCCAGCGCAAAACCCCTAGGGTCCTACTACAAGCAGTACTTC. This sequence encodes CASAKPLGSYYKQYF.

The J gene is TRBJ2-5, the V gene TRBV20-1; weak D call: TRBD1 (6 bases). Trimming stripped 6 bases from V and 2 bases from J, with 10 bases between. The germline gives CDR1 DFQATT, CDR2 SNEGSKA (reference sequence). The CDR3 has 12 residues. In nucleotides, the CDR3 is TGCAGTGCCTTAGGGGGACAAGAGACCCAGTACTTC. Protein sequence: CSALGGQETQYF.

The sample holds many counts of this clonotype. The chain employs TRBV11-2 and TRBJ2-5, with unresolved D. V was shortened by 1 base and J by 8 bases, with 8 bases between the two germline ends. CDR3 length equals 12 residues. Germline values: CDR1 SGHAT, CDR2 FQNNGV. The CDR3 loop is CASSLGQYTQYF. In nucleotides, the CDR3 is TGTGCCAGCAGCTTAGGCCAATATACCCAGTACTTC.

The chain couples TRBV7-9 to TRBJ2-5; no firm D call. CDR1 SEHNR and CDR2 FQNEAQ come from the germline V gene (reference sequence). The V and J ends lost 5 bases and 11 bases respectively, with 18 bases between them. The CDR3 sequence is 13 residues long. Here the CDR3 DNA reads TGTGCCAGCAGCGGCCCTGCTGCAGTAGAGCAGTACTTC. Translation: CASSGPAAVEQYF.

There are a few counts of this clonotype. The chain employs TRBV6-6 and TRBJ1-1, with TRBD1 identical over 9 bases. Germline lookup yields CDR1 MNHNY and CDR2 SVGAGI (reference sequence). V dropped 5 bases and J dropped 1; count of bases not matched to a gene: 5. The CDR3 length is 15 residues. The CDR3 loop reads CASSEPGQGNTEAFF. CDR3 DNA: TGTGCCAGCAGTGAGCCGGGACAGGGGAACACTGAAGCTTTCTTT.

The chain links TRBV11-2 to TRBJ2-2; 8 bases map to TRBD1. Germline V lookup: CDR1 SGHAT, CDR2 FQNNGV. There are 14 residues in the CDR3. V trimming: 6 bases; J trimming: 7 bases; junction bases outside the gene matches: 7. CDR3 protein: CASRYRGADGELFF. The CDR3 region has the DNA TGTGCCAGCAGATACAGGGGGGCGGACGGGGAGCTGTTTTTT. Variable domain in full (rest from reference TRBV11-2 and TRBJ2-2): EAGVAQSPRYKIIEKRQSVAFWCNPISGHATLYWYQQILGQGPKLLIQFQNNGVVDDSQLPKDRFSAERLKGVDSTLKIQPAKLEDSAVYLCASRYRGADGELFFGEGSRLTVL.

This clonotype was detected only a few times. The gene calls are TRBV7-2 and TRBJ2-7, with D possibly TRBD1 on 5 matching bases. Trimming stripped 4 bases from V and 2 bases from J, with 15 bases between. CDR3 length: 15 amino acids. Germline V gene data show CDR1 as SGHTA and CDR2 as FQGNSA. CDR3: CASSSLDTVTYEQYF. As DNA, the CDR3 is TGTGCCAGCAGCTCCTTGGACACAGTAACCTACGAGCAGTACTTC.

The chain carries TRBV20-1 and TRBJ2-5, with 7 bases matching TRBD2. The CDR3 is 13 amino acids. Trimming took 1 base from V and 6 from J; bases not matched to a gene: 5. Germline CDR1 reads DFQATT; CDR2 reads SNEGSKA (reference sequence). CDR3: CSARGGGAQTQYF. The CDR3, as DNA: TGCAGTGCTAGAGGGGGAGGGGCCCAGACCCAGTACTTC.

The V gene is TRBV7-2, the J gene TRBJ2-3, with 12 bases that match TRBD2. Looked up from germline, CDR1 is SGHTA and CDR2 is FQGNSA. Losses at the gene ends were 3 bases for V and 6 bases for J; bases not matched to a gene: 10. The CDR3 is 17 residues long. In nucleotides, the CDR3 is TGTGCCAGCAGCTTGACTAGCGGGGGCCTCTTAGAGGATACGCAGTATTTT. Its protein is CASSLTSGGLLEDTQYF.

This clonotype has only a few counts. V gene TRBV3-1 combines with J gene TRBJ2-7, with 8 bases aligning to TRBD1. There are 15 residues in the CDR3. J gave up 2 bases and V 4 bases, and 7 bases lay outside the gene matches. The germline CDR1 and CDR2 sequences are LGHDT and YNNKEL (reference sequence). The chain's CDR3 is CASSPHRTGTYEQYF. CDR3 DNA sequence: TGTGCCAGCAGCCCTCACCGGACAGGGACCTACGAGCAGTACTTC.

The V and J genes are TRBV20-1 and TRBJ2-3; TRBD1 might be the D (5 bases). V was trimmed by 3 bases and J by 3 bases, leaving 19 bases between them. Germline CDR1 is DFQATT and CDR2 is SNEGSKA (reference sequence). CDR3 length equals 16 residues. The CDR3 DNA follows: TGCAGTGCTAGTAAATACAGGCACGATTTGACAGATACGCAGTATTTT. Translation gives CSASKYRHDLTDTQYF.

There are many counts of this clonotype. The rearrangement joins TRBV5-1 to TRBJ2-7, with 7 bases matching TRBD1. V lost 1 base, J lost 5 bases, and 12 bases stayed unmatched. CDR1 SGHRS and CDR2 YFSETQ come from the germline V gene. The CDR3 length is 16 residues. The CDR3 region has the DNA TGCGCCAGCAGCTTGTTGGTAGGGGGCATGGCGAACGAGCAGTACTTC. It encodes CASSLLVGGMANEQYF.

V usage is TRBV7-2 and J usage is TRBJ2-7, with TRBD1 identical over 8 bases. Germline CDR1 SGHTA, CDR2 FQGNSA. CDR3 size: 16 residues. Losses at the gene ends were 5 bases for V and 3 bases for J; bases not matched to a gene: 12. CDR3 protein: CASSRGRDRLFYEQYF. The CDR3 DNA follows: TGTGCCAGCAGCCGAGGGCGGGACAGGCTGTTCTACGAGCAGTACTTC.

The chain employs TRBV28 and TRBJ2-1; 9 bases are a match to TRBD2. V lost 7 bases and J lost 8; bases outside the gene matches: 9. Germline CDR1 MDHEN, CDR2 SYDVKM. CDR3 size: 14 residues. Here the CDR3 DNA reads TGTGCCAGCATCTTAGGCGGGGGGGTCCATGAGCAGTTCTTC. Translating it yields CASILGGGVHEQFF.

The rearrangement uses TRBV20-1 and TRBJ2-3, with D unclear. Looked up from germline, CDR1 is DFQATT and CDR2 is SNEGSKA (reference sequence). Trimming removed 0 bases at V and 6 bases at J, with 10 bases between. This CDR3 comprises 13 residues. DNA for the CDR3: TGCAGTGCTAGAGATATCGTGGCTGATACGCAGTATTTT. Protein sequence: CSARDIVADTQYF.

This chain uses TRBV18 with TRBJ1-1; D not resolved. With 7 bases removed from V and 0 bases from J, the gap between germline ends came to 9 bases. The CDR3 has 13 residues. CDR1 is KGHSH and CDR2 is LQKENI in the germline V gene. CDR3 bases: TGTGCCAGCTTGACGGCAATGAACACTGAAGCTTTCTTT. Translated: CASLTAMNTEAFF.

The rearrangement links TRBV6-6 to TRBJ2-7; perhaps TRBD2 as D (6 bases). The germline V gene has CDR1 MNHNY and CDR2 SVGAGI (reference sequence). The CDR3 is 14 residues long. Trimming took 5 bases from V and 3 from J, leaving 14 bases between them. The CDR3 loop is CASSHKETSYEQYF. The DNA for the CDR3 is TGTGCCAGCAGTCATAAGGAGACTAGCTACGAGCAGTACTTC.

This clonotype was detected a few times. V is TRBV6-4 and J is TRBJ2-7; 10 bases align to TRBD2. CDR1 and CDR2 from the germline V gene are MRHNA and SNTAGT. The CDR3 extends over 14 amino acids. Trimming removed 4 bases from V and 6 bases from J; junction bases left unmatched: 6. The CDR3 reads CASSALAGVSEQYF. As DNA, the CDR3 is TGTGCCAGCAGTGCGCTAGCGGGGGTTAGCGAGCAGTACTTC.

This chain joins TRBV5-1 and TRBJ2-3; perhaps TRBD1 as D (6 bases). CDR1 and CDR2 from the germline V gene are SGHRS and YFSETQ. The V end lost 3 bases, the J end lost 2 bases, and 16 bases lay between the germline ends. The CDR3 length is 16 residues. In nucleotides, the CDR3 is TGCGCCAGCAGCTCCGGACAGCTAACCCACACAGATACGCAGTATTTT. Amino acid sequence: CASSSGQLTHTDTQYF.

About this clonotype: The junction and the germline gene differ at one end; a read error may be behind it. The chain has TRBV12-3 or TRBV12-4 and TRBJ2-1, with a tentative D call TRBD2 (6 bases). The length of the CDR3 is 15 residues. CDR3 bases: TGCGCCAGCAGTTTTGGTGGTAAAAGGGAGGATGAGCAGTTCTTC. It codes for CASSFGGKREDEQFF.

This clonotype occurred once. The J gene is TRBJ2-7, the V gene TRBV20-1; no clear D gene. The germline V gene encodes CDR1 DFQATT and CDR2 SNEGSKA (reference sequence). Trimming took off 8 bases at V and 2 bases at J, with 16 bases between the two ends. This CDR3 is 13 amino acids long. The DNA of the CDR3 is TGCAGTCGAGCCATGGGCGTTACCTACGAGCAGTACTTC. As protein: CSRAMGVTYEQYF.

The chain couples TRBV6-2 or TRBV6-3 to TRBJ2-1, with 9 nucleotides matching TRBD2. The CDR3 has 15 residues. After removal of 2 bases from V and 8 bases from J, the junction contained 7 bases not matched to a gene. The germline CDR1 and CDR2 sequences are MNHEY and SVGEGT. The CDR3 reads CASSYGSGGGDEQFF. CDR3 DNA sequence: TGTGCCAGCAGTTACGGTAGCGGGGGAGGGGATGAGCAGTTCTTC.

The chain is built from TRBV5-1 and TRBJ1-2; D not certain. Germline lookup yields CDR1 SGHRS and CDR2 YFSETQ. Trimming cost V 4 bases and J 2 bases, with 15 bases left between them. The length of the CDR3 is 15 residues. CDR3 DNA: TGCGCCAGCAGCCCGGAGCGGGCGGGCAACTATGGCTACACCTTC. It is translated as CASSPERAGNYGYTF.

J is TRBJ2-2 and V is TRBV9; 10 positions match TRBD1. Germline CDR1 reads SGDLS; CDR2 reads YYNGEE. The CDR3 runs 16 residues. The V gene end was trimmed by 3 bases and the J gene end by 4 bases; junction bases not matched to a gene: 6. CDR3 bases: TGTGCCAGCAGCGCAGGGGGACAGGGGACCACCGGGGAGCTGTTTTTT. Encoded protein: CASSAGGQGTTGELFF.

The V and J genes are TRBV7-9 and TRBJ2-5; 10 bases fit TRBD2. The CDR3 covers 15 residues. Germline loops: CDR1 SEHNR, CDR2 FQNEAQ (reference sequence). V gave up 5 bases and J gave up 2 bases; unmatched junction bases: 5. The CDR3 is CASSPGLAEQETQYF. In nucleotides, the CDR3 is TGTGCCAGCAGCCCTGGACTAGCGGAACAAGAGACCCAGTACTTC. The full variable domain, its missing parts supplied by reference TRBV7-9 and TRBJ2-5, is DTGVSQNPRHKITKRGQNVTFRCDPISEHNRLYWYRQTLGQGPEFLTYFQNEAQLEKSRLLSDRFSAERPKGSFSTLEIQRTEQGDSAMYLCASSPGLAEQETQYFGPGTRLLVL.

The chain is built from TRBV13 and TRBJ2-1; 8 bases fit TRBD1. This CDR3 is 16 amino acids long. CDR1 is PRHDT and CDR2 is FYEKMQ in the germline V gene (reference sequence). Losses at the gene ends were 3 bases for V and 5 bases for J; bases not matched to a gene: 9. The CDR3 sequence is CASSLRAGGQDNEQFF. The DNA of the CDR3 is TGTGCCAGCAGCTTGAGGGCAGGGGGACAGGACAATGAGCAGTTCTTC.

The genes are TRBV20-1 and TRBJ2-7; 10 positions match TRBD2. The length of the CDR3 is 18 residues. Germline CDR1 reads DFQATT; CDR2 reads SNEGSKA (reference sequence). V was clipped by 2 bases and J by 3 bases; unmatched bases: 16. The CDR3 here is CSARPWGTSGDAFYEQYF. In DNA, the CDR3 is TGCAGTGCTAGACCCTGGGGAACTAGCGGGGATGCCTTCTACGAGCAGTACTTC.

The gene calls are TRBV3-1 and TRBJ1-2; D not resolved. Germline CDR1 and CDR2: LGHDT and YNNKEL (reference sequence). V lost 1 base and J 4 bases, leaving 16 bases between the germline ends. This CDR3 spans 16 amino acids. The CDR3 DNA reads as TGTGCCAGCAGCCAAGTAGGAGGCGAACGGGGCTATGGCTACACCTTC. Its protein product is CASSQVGGERGYGYTF.

Turning to this clonotype: Germline is not matched at one junction end, which may reflect a read error. The chain is built from TRBV7-3 and TRBJ1-1; D ambiguous. CDR1 and CDR2 (germline): SGHTA, FQGTGA. This CDR3 region has 13 residues. CDR3 amino acids: CASSPGPNTGAFF. CDR3 bases: TGTGCCAGCAGCCCCGGCCCGAACACTGGAGCTTTCTTT.

This rearrangement joins TRBV4-2 to TRBJ2-7; TRBD2 aligns across 8 bases. J gave up 6 bases and V 4 bases, and 11 bases lay outside the gene matches. From germline, CDR1 is LGHNA and CDR2 YNFKEQ. CDR3 length: 15 residues. The CDR3 DNA follows: TGTGCCAGCAGCCGGAAACTAGCGGAGGGGCGCGAGCAGTACTTC. Residues: CASSRKLAEGREQYF.